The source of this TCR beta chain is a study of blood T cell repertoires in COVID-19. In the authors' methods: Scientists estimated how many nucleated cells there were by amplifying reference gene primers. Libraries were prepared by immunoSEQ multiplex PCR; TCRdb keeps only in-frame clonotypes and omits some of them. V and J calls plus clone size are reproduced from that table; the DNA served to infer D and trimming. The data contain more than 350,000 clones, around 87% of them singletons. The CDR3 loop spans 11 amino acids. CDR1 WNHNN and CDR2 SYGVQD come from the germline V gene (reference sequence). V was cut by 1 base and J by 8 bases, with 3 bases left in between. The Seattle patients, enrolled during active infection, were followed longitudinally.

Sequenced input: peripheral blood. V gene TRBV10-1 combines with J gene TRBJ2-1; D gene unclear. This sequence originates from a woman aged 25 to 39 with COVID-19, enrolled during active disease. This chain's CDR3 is CASSEFDEQFF. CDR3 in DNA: TGCGCCAGCAGTGAGTTCGATGAGCAGTTCTTC.